This T cell receptor (beta chain) was profiled in a study of blood T cell repertoires in COVID-19. Background on the study: COVID-19 samples collected from the United States, Italy and Spain covered acute and convalescent phases. The cDNA or gDNA used as material had been derived from T cells, B-cell-depleted T cells, or PBMCs.

As handled by the study authors: Estimates of nucleated cell counts were drawn from the amplification of reference gene primers. Profiled with immunoSEQ multiplex PCR; TCRdb holds only in-frame clones, not every one. V and J calls and clone size are copied from that table; D and trimming were computed from the DNA. The repertoire holds some 100,000 clones, with about nine tenths as singletons. V trimming: 5 bases; J trimming: 5 bases; junction bases outside the gene matches: 11. From germline, CDR1 is LNHDA and CDR2 SQIVND (reference sequence). This CDR3 is built from 15 residues. The chain uses TRBV19 and TRBJ1-1; 7 nucleotides line up with TRBD1. Sequencing was performed on peripheral blood. This TCR was sampled from a man aged 45-65 years with acute or convalescent COVID-19. CDR3 nucleotides: TGTGCCAGTAGTCGCGCGGGACAGAGAAATACTGAAGCTTTCTTT. Protein: CASSRAGQRNTEAFF.